This T cell receptor beta chain emerged from a study of blood T cell repertoires in COVID-19. The table came from immunoSEQ multiplex PCR; TCRdb's copy has only in-frame clones and leaves some out. The sample includes approximately 160,000 clones, around 81% seen only once; the top ten take 4.5% to 7.5%. Germline lookup yields CDR1 MDHEN and CDR2 SYDVKM. The CDR3 extends over 12 amino acids. Trimming removed 2 bases from V and 8 bases from J, with 6 bases in between. V gene TRBV28 combines with J gene TRBJ1-4; possibly TRBD1 for D (6 bases). The sequenced sample was PBMCs or T cells enriched from blood (not recorded which). This TCR came from a man between 35 and 55 years old who had recovered from COVID-19. CDR3 sequence: CASSLRGEKLFF. The CDR3 nucleotides are TGTGCCAGCAGTTTAAGGGGGGAAAAACTGTTTTTT.